What follows describes a single T cell receptor beta chain. Its antigen is not identified. This record belongs to a study of T cell responses to AZD1222 COVID-19 vaccine. General observations from the study: Donors were largely white British and mainly female; clonal diversity was possibly underestimated. Along spike, vaccine-associated CD4 TCRs were found throughout, with dominance at 160-218 and 743-854. Spike-specific TCR breadth and depth both grew after two AZD1222 doses.

Profiling relied on immunoSEQ multiplex PCR, and the TCRdb table lists in-frame clones only, not all of them. The table has some 71,000 clones, about nine tenths seen once; the top ten hold about 28%. This CDR3 is built from 13 residues. Germline CDR1 KGHSH, CDR2 LQKENI. Trimming took 6 bases from V and 5 from J; bases not matched to a gene: 6. This sequence was found in an adult who received the AZD1222 COVID-19 vaccine. The specimen was peripheral blood, collected 28 days after the second AZD1222 dose. The chain couples TRBV18 to TRBJ1-2, with 7 positions matching TRBD1. The CDR3 bases are TGTGCCAGCTCTCCCGACAGGGCGTATGGCTACACCTTC. This gives the protein CASSPDRAYGYTF.